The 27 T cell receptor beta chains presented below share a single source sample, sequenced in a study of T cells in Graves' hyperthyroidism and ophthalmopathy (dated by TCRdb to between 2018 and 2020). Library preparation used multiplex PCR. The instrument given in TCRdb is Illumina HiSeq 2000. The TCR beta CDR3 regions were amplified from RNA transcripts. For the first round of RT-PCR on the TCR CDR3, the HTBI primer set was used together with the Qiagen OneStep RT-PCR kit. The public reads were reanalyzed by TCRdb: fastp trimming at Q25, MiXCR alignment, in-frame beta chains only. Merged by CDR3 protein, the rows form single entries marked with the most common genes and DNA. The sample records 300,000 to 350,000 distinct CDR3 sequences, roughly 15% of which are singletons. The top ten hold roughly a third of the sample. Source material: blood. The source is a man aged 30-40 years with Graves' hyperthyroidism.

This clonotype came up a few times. CDR3 protein: CASSWDPTNTEAFF. CDR3 bases: TGTGCCAGCAGCTGGGACCCGACGAACACTGAAGCTTTCTTT. The rearrangement joins TRBV5-4 to TRBJ1-1, with D tentatively TRBD1 (5 bases). Germline values: CDR1 SGHNT, CDR2 YYREEE (reference sequence). CDR3 length equals 14 residues. Trimming removed 3 bases from V and 1 base from J, with 10 bases in between.

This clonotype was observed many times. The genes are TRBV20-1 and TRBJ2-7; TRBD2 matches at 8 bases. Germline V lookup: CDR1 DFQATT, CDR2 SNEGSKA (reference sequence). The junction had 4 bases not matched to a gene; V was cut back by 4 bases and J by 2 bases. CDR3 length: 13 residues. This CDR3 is CSAISGIAYEQYF. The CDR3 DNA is TGCAGTGCTATTAGCGGGATCGCCTACGAGCAGTACTTC.

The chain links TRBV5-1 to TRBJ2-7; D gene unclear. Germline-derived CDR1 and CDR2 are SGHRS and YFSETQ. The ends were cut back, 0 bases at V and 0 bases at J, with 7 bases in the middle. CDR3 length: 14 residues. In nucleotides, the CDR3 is TGCGCCAGCAGCTTGGCCACCAGCTCCTACGAGCAGTACTTC. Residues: CASSLATSSYEQYF.

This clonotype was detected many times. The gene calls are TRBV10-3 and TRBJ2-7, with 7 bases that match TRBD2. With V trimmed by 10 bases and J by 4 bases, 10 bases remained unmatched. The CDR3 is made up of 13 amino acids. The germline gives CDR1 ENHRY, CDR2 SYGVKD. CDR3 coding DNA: TGTGCCACCCAGGCGGGAGTGGAGTACGAGCAGTACTTC. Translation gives CATQAGVEYEQYF.

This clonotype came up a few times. The chain's CDR3 is CASSYGSSGEQFF. CDR3 nucleotide sequence: TGTGCCAGCAGTTACGGGAGTTCGGGTGAGCAGTTCTTC. The chain couples TRBV6-5 to TRBJ2-1, with D perhaps matching TRBD2 (5 bases). V was shortened by 2 bases and J by 9 bases, with 11 bases between the two germline ends. This CDR3 has 13 amino acids. Germline CDR1 reads MNHEY; CDR2 reads SVGAGI.

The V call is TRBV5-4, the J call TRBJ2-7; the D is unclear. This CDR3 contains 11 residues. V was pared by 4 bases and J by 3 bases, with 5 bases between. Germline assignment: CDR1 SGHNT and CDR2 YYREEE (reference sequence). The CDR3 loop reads CASSTSYEQYF. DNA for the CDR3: TGTGCCAGCAGCACAAGCTACGAGCAGTACTTC.

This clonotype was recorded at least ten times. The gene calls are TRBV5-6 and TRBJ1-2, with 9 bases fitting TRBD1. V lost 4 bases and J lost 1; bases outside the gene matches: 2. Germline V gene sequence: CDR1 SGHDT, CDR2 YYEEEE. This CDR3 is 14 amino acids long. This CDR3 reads CASSPTGGNYGYTF. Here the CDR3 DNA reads TGTGCCAGCAGCCCGACAGGGGGTAACTATGGCTACACCTTC.

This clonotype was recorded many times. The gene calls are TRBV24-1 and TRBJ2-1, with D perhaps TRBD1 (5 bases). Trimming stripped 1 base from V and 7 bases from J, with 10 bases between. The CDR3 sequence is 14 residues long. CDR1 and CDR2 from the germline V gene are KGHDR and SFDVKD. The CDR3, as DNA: TGTGCCACCAGTGATTTCAGGGTAGGTAATGAGCAGTTCTTC. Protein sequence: CATSDFRVGNEQFF.

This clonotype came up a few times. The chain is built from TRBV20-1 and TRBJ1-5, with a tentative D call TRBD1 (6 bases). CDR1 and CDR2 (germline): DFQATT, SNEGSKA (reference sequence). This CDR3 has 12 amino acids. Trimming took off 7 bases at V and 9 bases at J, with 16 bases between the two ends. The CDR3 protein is CSVLQGRGPQHF. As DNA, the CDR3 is TGCAGTGTCCTACAGGGCCGGGGGCCCCAGCATTTT.

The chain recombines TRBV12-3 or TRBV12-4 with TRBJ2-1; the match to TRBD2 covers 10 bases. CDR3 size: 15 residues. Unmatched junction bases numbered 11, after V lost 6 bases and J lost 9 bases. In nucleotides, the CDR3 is TGTGCCAGCAGGTTGAGCGGGAGGGCCCTCAGTGAGCAGTTCTTC. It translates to CASRLSGRALSEQFF.

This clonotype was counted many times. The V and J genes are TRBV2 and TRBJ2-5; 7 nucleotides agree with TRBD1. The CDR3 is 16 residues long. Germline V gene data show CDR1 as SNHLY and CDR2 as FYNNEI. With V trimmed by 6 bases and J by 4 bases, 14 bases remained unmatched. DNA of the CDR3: TGTGCCAGCAGCAAGACCAGGGGGTCCTTGGGAGAGACCCAGTACTTC. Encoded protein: CASSKTRGSLGETQYF.

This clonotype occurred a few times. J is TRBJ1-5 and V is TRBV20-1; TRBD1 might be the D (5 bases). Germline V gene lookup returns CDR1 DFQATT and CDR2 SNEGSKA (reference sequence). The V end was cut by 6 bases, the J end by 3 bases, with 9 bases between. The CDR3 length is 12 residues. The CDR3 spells CSASGPNQPQHF. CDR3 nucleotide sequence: TGCAGTGCCTCGGGACCCAATCAGCCCCAGCATTTT.

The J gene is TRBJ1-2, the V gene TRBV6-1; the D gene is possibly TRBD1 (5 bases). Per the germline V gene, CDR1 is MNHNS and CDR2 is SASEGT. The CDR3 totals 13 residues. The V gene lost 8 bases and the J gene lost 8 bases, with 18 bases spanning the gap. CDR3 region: CASVGVGKAGYTF. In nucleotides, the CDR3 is TGTGCCAGCGTGGGGGTGGGGAAGGCCGGCTACACCTTC.

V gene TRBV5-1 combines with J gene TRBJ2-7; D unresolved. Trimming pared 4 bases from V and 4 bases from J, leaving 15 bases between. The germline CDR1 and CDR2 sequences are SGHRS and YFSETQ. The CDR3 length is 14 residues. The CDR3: CASSPSLPRYEQYF. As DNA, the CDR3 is TGCGCCAGCAGCCCATCCCTCCCAAGGTACGAGCAGTACTTC.

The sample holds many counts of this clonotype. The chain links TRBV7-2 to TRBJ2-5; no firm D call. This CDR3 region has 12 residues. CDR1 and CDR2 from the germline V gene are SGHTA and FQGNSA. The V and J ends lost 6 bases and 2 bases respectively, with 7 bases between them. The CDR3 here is CASSRPQETQYF. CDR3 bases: TGTGCCAGCAGTCGCCCACAAGAGACCCAGTACTTC.

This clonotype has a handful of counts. The CDR3 DNA is TGCGCCAGCAGCTTGGCCTTTGGAGGGGGGGCGGAGACCCAGTACTTC. Its translation: CASSLAFGGGAETQYF. J is TRBJ2-5 and V is TRBV5-1, with D perhaps TRBD2 (7 bases). Germline V gives CDR1 SGHRS, CDR2 YFSETQ. V gave up 0 bases and J gave up 5 bases, with 17 bases separating them. The CDR3 has 16 amino acids.

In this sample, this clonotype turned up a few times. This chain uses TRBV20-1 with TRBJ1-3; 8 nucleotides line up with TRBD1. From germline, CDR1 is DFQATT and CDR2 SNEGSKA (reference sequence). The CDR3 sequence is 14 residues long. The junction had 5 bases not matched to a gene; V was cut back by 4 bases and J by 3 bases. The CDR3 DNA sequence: TGCAGTGCTAAGACAGGGGTGAATGGAAACACCATATATTTT. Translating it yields CSAKTGVNGNTIYF.

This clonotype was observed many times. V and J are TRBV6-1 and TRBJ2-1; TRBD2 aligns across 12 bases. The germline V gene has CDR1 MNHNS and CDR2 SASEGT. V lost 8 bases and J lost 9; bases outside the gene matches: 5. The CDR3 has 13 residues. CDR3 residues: CASALAGGGEQFF. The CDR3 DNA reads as TGTGCCAGCGCCCTAGCGGGAGGGGGTGAGCAGTTCTTC.

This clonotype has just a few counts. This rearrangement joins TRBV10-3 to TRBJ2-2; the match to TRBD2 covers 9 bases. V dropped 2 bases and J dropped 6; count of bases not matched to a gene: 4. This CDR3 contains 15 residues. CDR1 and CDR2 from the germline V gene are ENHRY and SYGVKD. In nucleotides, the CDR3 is TGTGCCATCAGTGAGGTAGCGGGAGCCGCCGGGGAGCTGTTTTTT. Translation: CAISEVAGAAGELFF.

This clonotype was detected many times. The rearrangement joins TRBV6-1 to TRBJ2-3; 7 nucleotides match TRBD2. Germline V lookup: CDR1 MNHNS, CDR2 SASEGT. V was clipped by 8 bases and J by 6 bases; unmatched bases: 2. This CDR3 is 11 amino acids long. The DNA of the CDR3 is TGTGCCAGCGGGGAGGGGGATACGCAGTATTTT. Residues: CASGEGDTQYF.

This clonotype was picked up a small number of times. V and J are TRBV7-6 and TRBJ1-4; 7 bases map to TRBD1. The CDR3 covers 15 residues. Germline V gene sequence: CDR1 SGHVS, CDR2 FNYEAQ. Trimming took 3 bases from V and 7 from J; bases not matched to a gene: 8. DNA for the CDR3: TGTGCCAGCAGCTTCCGTCCAGGGGGAGTTGAAAAACTGTTTTTT. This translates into CASSFRPGGVEKLFF.

The CDR3 loop is CATQGAVGSPLHF. Here the CDR3 DNA reads TGTGCCACCCAGGGGGCAGTGGGGTCACCCCTCCACTTT. This chain links TRBV2 with TRBJ1-6; 8 nucleotides align to TRBD1. CDR1 and CDR2 (germline): SNHLY, FYNNEI. J was trimmed by 10 bases and V by 10 bases; bases with no gene match: 9. The CDR3 loop spans 13 amino acids.

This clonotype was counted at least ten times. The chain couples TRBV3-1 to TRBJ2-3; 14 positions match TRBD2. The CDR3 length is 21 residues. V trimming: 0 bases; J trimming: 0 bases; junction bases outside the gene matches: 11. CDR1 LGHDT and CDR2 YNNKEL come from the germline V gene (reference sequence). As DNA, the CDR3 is TGTGCCAGCAGCCAAGATCCAAAGGGGACTAGCGGGAGTACGAGCACAGATACGCAGTATTTT. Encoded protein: CASSQDPKGTSGSTSTDTQYF.

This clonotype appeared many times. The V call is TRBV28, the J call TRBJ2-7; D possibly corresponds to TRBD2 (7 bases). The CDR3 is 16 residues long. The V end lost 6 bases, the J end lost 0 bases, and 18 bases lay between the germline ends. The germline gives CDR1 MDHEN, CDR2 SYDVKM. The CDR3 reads CASSILGRGSSYEQYF. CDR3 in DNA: TGTGCCAGCAGCATCCTGGGGAGGGGGAGCTCCTACGAGCAGTACTTC.

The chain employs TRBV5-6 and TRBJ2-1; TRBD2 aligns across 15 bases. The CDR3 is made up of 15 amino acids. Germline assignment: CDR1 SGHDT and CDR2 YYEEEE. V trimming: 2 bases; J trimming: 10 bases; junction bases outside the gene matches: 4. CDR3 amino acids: CASSFGLAGGDEQFF. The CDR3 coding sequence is TGTGCCAGCAGCTTCGGACTAGCGGGAGGGGACGAGCAGTTCTTC.

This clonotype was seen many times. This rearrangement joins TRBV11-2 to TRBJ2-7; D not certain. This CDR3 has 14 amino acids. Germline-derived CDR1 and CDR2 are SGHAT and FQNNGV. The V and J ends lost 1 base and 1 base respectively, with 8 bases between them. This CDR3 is CASSLVRESYEQYF. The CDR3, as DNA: TGTGCCAGCAGCTTAGTAAGGGAATCCTACGAGCAGTACTTC.

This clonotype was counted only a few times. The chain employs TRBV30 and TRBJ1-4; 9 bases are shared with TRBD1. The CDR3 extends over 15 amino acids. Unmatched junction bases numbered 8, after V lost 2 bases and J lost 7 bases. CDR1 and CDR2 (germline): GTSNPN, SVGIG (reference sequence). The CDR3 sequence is CAWSPGGQGGEKLFF. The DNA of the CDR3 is TGTGCCTGGAGTCCGGGGGGACAGGGCGGTGAAAAACTGTTTTTT.